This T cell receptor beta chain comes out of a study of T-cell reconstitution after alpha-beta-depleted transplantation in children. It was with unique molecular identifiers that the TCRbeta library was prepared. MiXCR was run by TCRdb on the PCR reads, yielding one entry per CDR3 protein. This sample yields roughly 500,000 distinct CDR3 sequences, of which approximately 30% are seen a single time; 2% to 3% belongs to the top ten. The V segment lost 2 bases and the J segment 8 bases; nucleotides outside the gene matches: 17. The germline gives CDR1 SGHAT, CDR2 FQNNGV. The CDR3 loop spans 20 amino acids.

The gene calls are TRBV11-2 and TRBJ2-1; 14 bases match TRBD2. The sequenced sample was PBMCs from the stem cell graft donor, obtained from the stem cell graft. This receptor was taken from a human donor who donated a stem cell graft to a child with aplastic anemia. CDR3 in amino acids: CASSLRTGTSGRKAVDEQFF. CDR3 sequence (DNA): TGTGCCAGCAGCTTACGGACCGGGACTAGCGGGAGAAAAGCGGTGGATGAGCAGTTCTTC.